The clone carrying this T cell receptor (beta chain) has more than one count but fewer than ten. Its cognate antigen is unknown. The source of the sample is a study of T cell repertoires in cytomegalovirus infection. Study as a whole: Based on public TCR beta signatures, there were indications of CMV infection and of a matching HLA type.

Study-wide points: Totalled public TCR beta family frequency picked out people who carried CMV plus the relevant HLA.

TCRdb recomputed calls from the reads with MiXCR, one row per CDR3 protein. Of just under 300,000 distinct CDR3 sequences listed, approximately 8.9% are singletons. This CDR3 contains 13 residues. The junction had 13 bases not matched to a gene; V was cut back by 6 bases and J by 10 bases. The germline gives CDR1 DFQATT, CDR2 SNEGSKA (reference sequence). V usage is TRBV20-1 and J usage is TRBJ1-1; TRBD1 matches at 8 bases. Sequenced sample: PBMCs. This clonotype originated in a human donor in good health (CMV status not recorded). Some clones in this sample may be carry-over from other donors' samples. The CDR3 nucleotides read TGCAGTGCCCCCGGACAGGGTGTCGCGTCAGCTTTCTTT. Translated, it gives CSAPGQGVASAFF.